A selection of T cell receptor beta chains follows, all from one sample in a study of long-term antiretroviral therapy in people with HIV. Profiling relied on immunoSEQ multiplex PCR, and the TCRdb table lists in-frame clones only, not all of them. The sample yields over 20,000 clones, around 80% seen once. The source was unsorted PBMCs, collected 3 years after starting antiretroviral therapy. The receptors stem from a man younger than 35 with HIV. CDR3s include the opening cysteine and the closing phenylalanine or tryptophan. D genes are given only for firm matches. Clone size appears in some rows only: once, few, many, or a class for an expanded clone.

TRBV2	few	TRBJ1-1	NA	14	TGTGCCAGCAGTGATAGGGGGACGAACACTGAAGCTTTCTTT	CASSDRGTNTEAFF
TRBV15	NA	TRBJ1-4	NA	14	TGTGCCACCAGCTTAGGCCAAGGGAATGAAAAACTGTTTTTT	CATSLGQGNEKLFF
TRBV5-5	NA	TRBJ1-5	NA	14	TGTGCCAGCAGCCCGGGCTCTAGCAATCAGCCCCAGCATTTT	CASSPGSSNQPQHF
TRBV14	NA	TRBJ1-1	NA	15	TGTGCCAGCAGCCAAGGTGCTTGGTTGGGCACTGAAGCTTTCTTT	CASSQGAWLGTEAFF
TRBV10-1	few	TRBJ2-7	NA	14	TGCGCCAGCAAGGAGGGCGGCGGGCCTAAAGAGCAGTACTTC	CASKEGGGPKEQYF
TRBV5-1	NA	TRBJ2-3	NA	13	TGCGCCAGCAGCTTAGTCCCGGGAGATACGCAGTATTTT	CASSLVPGDTQYF
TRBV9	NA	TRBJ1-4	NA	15	TGTGCCAGCAGCGTAGAAGGGTCCTATAATGAAAAACTGTTTTTT	CASSVEGSYNEKLFF
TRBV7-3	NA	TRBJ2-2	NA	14	TGTGCCAGCAGCCCTACCGGGACTACCGGGGAGCTGTTTTTT	CASSPTGTTGELFF
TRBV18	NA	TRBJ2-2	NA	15	TGTGCCAGCTCAACTCTTGGACAGAACACCGGGGAGCTGTTTTTT	CASSTLGQNTGELFF
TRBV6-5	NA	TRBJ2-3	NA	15	TGTGCCAGCAGTTACTCGATGGGTTTCACAGATACGCAGTATTTT	CASSYSMGFTDTQYF
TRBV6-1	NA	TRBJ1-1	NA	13	TGTGCCAGCAACCACAGGCCGAACACTGAAGCTTTCTTT	CASNHRPNTEAFF
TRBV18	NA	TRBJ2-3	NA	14	TGTGCCAGCTCACCAACATCCAGAACAGATACGCAGTATTTT	CASSPTSRTDTQYF
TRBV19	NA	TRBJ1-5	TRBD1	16	TGTGCCAGTAGTATAGACAACAGGGGGCGATTTCAGCCCCAGCATTTT	CASSIDNRGRFQPQHF
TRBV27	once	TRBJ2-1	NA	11	TGTGCCAGCAGTTCGGTCTATGAGCAGTTCTTC	CASSSVYEQFF
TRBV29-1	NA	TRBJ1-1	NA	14	TGCAGCGTTGTATCCGGGTCCTGGTCCACTGAAGCTTTCTTT	CSVVSGSWSTEAFF
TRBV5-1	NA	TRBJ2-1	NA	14	TGCGCCAGCAGCTTGGGTCCTGGGGACAATGAGCAGTTCTTC	CASSLGPGDNEQFF
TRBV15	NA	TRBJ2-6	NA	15	TGTGCCACCAGCGTCGACAGCTCTGGGGCCAACGTCCTGACTTTC	CATSVDSSGANVLTF
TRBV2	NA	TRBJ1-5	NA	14	TGTGCCAGCAGTGAAAGGTCAGGTATTCAGCCCCAGCATTTT	CASSERSGIQPQHF
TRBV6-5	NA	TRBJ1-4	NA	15	TGTGCCAGCAGTTACTCCGGATCAACTAATGAAAAACTGTTTTTT	CASSYSGSTNEKLFF
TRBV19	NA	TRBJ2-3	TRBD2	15	TGTGCCAGTAGCGGAAGCGGGGTTAGCACAGATACGCAGTATTTT	CASSGSGVSTDTQYF
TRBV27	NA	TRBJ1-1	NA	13	TGTGCCAGCAGTTTAGGGGCTGGCACTGAAGCTTTCTTT	CASSLGAGTEAFF
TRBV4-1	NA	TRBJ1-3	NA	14	TGCGCCAGCGCCACACAGGTCTCTGGAAACACCATATATTTT	CASATQVSGNTIYF
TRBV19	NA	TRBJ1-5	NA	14	TGTGCCAGTAGCAACACAGGGTTCAATCAGCCCCAGCATTTT	CASSNTGFNQPQHF
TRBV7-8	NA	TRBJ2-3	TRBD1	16	TGTGCCAGTAGGGTGGGGACAGGGGGCATCGCAGATACGCAGTATTTT	CASRVGTGGIADTQYF
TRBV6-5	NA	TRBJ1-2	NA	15	TGTGCCAGCAGTTATGGGTGGCGGTTGAGGGATGGCTACACCTTC	CASSYGWRLRDGYTF
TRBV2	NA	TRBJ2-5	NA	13	TGTGCCAGCAGGGACAGCGGGGACGTGACCCAGTACTTC	CASRDSGDVTQYF
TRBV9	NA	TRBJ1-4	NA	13	TGTGCCAGCAGCTCCCGCCACTGGGAAAAACTGTTTTTT	CASSSRHWEKLFF
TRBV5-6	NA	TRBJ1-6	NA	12	TGTGCCAGCAGCCTGGACTTTTCACCCCTCCACTTT	CASSLDFSPLHF
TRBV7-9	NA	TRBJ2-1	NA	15	TGTGCCAGCAGCCTCGGACGGGGAATCCACAATGAGCAGTTCTTC	CASSLGRGIHNEQFF
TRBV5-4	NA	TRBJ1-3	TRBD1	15	TGTGCCAGCAGCGCCCCGGGACAGGGGCCAAACACCATATATTTT	CASSAPGQGPNTIYF
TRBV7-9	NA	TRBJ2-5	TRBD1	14	TGTGCCAGCAGCTGGGGGGGACAGGGAGAGACCCAGTACTTC	CASSWGGQGETQYF
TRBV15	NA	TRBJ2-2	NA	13	TGTGCCACCAGCAGAGCACGGCCCGGGGAGCTGTTTTTT	CATSRARPGELFF
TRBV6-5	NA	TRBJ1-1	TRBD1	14	TGTGCCAGCAGTTACCAGGGGGAGGGTACTGAAGCTTTCTTT	CASSYQGEGTEAFF
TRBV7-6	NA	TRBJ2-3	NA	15	TGTGCCAGCAGCTTAGGGACAGAGCACACAGATACGCAGTATTTT	CASSLGTEHTDTQYF
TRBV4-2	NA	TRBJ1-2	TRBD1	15	TGTGCCAGCAGCCAAACAGGGGGCGAACTTAATGGCTACACCTTC	CASSQTGGELNGYTF
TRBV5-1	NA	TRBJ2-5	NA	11	TGCGCCAGCAGCTTCCAAGAGACCCAGTACTTC	CASSFQETQYF
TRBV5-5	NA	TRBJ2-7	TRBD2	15	TGTGCCAGCAGCTTGGGGCTAGCGGGGACCTACGAGCAGTACTTC	CASSLGLAGTYEQYF
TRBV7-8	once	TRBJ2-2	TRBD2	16	TGTGCCAGCAGCTTAGTGTTAGCGGGGGGCTCCGGGGAGCTGTTTTTT	CASSLVLAGGSGELFF
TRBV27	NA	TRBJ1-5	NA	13	TGTGCCAGCAGCCAAGACCGGAATCAGCCCCAGCATTTT	CASSQDRNQPQHF
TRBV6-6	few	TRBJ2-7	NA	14	TGTGCCAGCAGCGGGACCGGGTGGGCCTACGAGCAGTACTTC	CASSGTGWAYEQYF
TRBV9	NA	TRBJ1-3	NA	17	TGTGCCAGCAGCGTAGGCCCCAGTACAGAGGCTGGAAACACCATATATTTT	CASSVGPSTEAGNTIYF
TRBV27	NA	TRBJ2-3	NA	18	TGTGCCAGCAGTTCGCATGACGGAGCCGGATCTAGCACAGATACGCAGTATTTT	CASSSHDGAGSSTDTQYF
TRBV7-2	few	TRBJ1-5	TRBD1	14	TGTGCCAGCAGTTGGACAGGGAGCAATCAGCCCCAGCATTTT	CASSWTGSNQPQHF
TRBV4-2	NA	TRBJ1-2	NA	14	TGTGCCAGCAGCCAAACTGACCGGGGTGGTGGCTACACCTTC	CASSQTDRGGGYTF
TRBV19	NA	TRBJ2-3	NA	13	TGTGCCACTGAGCCCGGGTTCACAGATACGCAGTATTTT	CATEPGFTDTQYF
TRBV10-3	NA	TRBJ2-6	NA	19	TGTGCCATCAGTGCTGTCATGAGGGCTCGAGACTCTGGGGCCAACGTCCTGACTTTC	CAISAVMRARDSGANVLTF
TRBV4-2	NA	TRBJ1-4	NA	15	TGTGCCAGCAGCCAAGAGGGTGGGGATCGGAAGAAACTGTTTTTT	CASSQEGGDRKKLFF
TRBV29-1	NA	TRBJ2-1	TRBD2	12	TGCAGCGTTAAACTAGCGGGGAATGAGCAGTTCTTC	CSVKLAGNEQFF
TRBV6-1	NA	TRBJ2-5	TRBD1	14	TGTGCCAGCAGACCGGGACAGACAGAGGTGACCCAGTACTTC	CASRPGQTEVTQYF
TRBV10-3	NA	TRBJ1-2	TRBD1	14	TGTGCCATCAGGAGACAGGGAGGGAGCTATGGCTACACCTTC	CAIRRQGGSYGYTF
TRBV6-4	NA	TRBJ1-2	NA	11	TGTGCCAGCAGTGAGGGCTATGGCTACACCTTC	CASSEGYGYTF
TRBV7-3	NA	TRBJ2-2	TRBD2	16	TGTGCCAGCAGCCTTTTTAGCGGGGCGAACACCGGGGAGCTGTTTTTT	CASSLFSGANTGELFF